One sample yielded the 21 T cell receptor beta chains listed below, sequenced in a study of glioma-infiltrating T cells. Amplification of TCR alpha and beta CDR3 regions from RNA used iRepertoire nested multiplex PCR. Via MiXCR, TCRdb re-called the multiplex PCR reads, giving one row per CDR3 protein. Of about 110,000 distinct CDR3 sequences in the sample, around a quarter were seen once. The sample taken for sequencing was glioma tissue, nonneoplastic brain tissue, or PBMCs (not recorded which). These receptors were taken from a human donor with low-grade glioma or glioblastoma, undergoing nonglioma brain surgery, or in good health (not recorded which).

This clonotype came up many times. The V and J genes are TRBV12-3 or TRBV12-4 and TRBJ2-3; TRBD1 is a possible D gene (6 bases). The CDR3 has 12 amino acids. Trimming removed 2 bases at V and 6 bases at J, with 6 bases between. CDR3 loop: CASSLRGDTQYF. The CDR3 DNA reads TGTGCCAGCAGTTTAAGGGGGGATACGCAGTATTTT.

The chain has TRBV2 and TRBJ1-4, with unresolved D. Trimming took 6 bases from V and 7 from J, leaving 9 bases between them. The CDR3 extends over 12 amino acids. Looked up from germline, CDR1 is SNHLY and CDR2 is FYNNEI. In DNA form, the CDR3 reads TGTGCCAGCAGGGACGATAGTGAAAAACTGTTTTTT. Its protein product is CASRDDSEKLFF. Full variable domain (missing parts from reference TRBV2 and TRBJ1-4): EPEVTQTPSHQVTQMGQEVILRCVPISNHLYFYWYRQILGQKVEFLVSFYNNEISEKSEIFDDQFSVERPDGSNFTLKIRSTKLEDSAMYFCASRDDSEKLFFGSGTQLSVL.

This clonotype was found many times. The chain employs TRBV6-2 or TRBV6-3 and TRBJ2-2, with D perhaps assigned TRBD1 or TRBD2 (5 bases each). The ends were cut back, 10 bases at V and 1 base at J, with 16 bases in the middle. CDR1 and CDR2 (germline): MNHEY, SVGEGT. The length of the CDR3 is 15 residues. CDR3 protein: CAIETGTVNTGELFF. In DNA form, the CDR3 reads TGTGCCATCGAAACCGGGACGGTGAACACCGGGGAGCTGTTTTTT.

In this sample, this clonotype turned up many times. The V gene is TRBV29-1, the J gene TRBJ1-4; tentative D call: TRBD1 (5 bases). The germline V gene encodes CDR1 SQVTM and CDR2 ANQGSEA. V lost 6 bases and J 1 base, leaving 12 bases between the germline ends. The CDR3 loop spans 14 amino acids. The CDR3 sequence: CSVVLGQTNEKLFF. The DNA of the CDR3 is TGCAGCGTCGTCCTCGGACAAACTAATGAAAAACTGTTTTTT.

This clonotype was counted many times. CDR3 sequence: CSARLAGGGSYNEQFF. The CDR3 DNA follows: TGCAGTGCTAGACTAGCGGGGGGCGGGTCCTACAATGAGCAGTTCTTC. J is TRBJ2-1 and V is TRBV20-1; TRBD2 agrees at 11 bases. Losses at the gene ends were 2 bases for V and 1 base for J; bases not matched to a gene: 4. Germline-derived CDR1 and CDR2 are DFQATT and SNEGSKA (reference sequence). The CDR3 covers 16 residues.

The chain recombines TRBV7-2 with TRBJ2-1, with D perhaps TRBD2 (6 bases). From germline, CDR1 is SGHTA and CDR2 FQGNSA. The CDR3 spans 16 residues. Trimming removed 1 base at V and 7 bases at J, with 17 bases between. CDR3 DNA sequence: TGTGCCAGCAGCTTAGTAGGCCTAGCGCTTGAGAATGAGCAGTTCTTC. As protein: CASSLVGLALENEQFF. Full variable domain (rest looked up from reference TRBV7-2 and TRBJ2-1): GAGVSQSPSNKVTEKGKDVELRCDPISGHTALYWYRQSLGQGLEFLIYFQGNSAPDKSGLPSDRFSAERTGGSVSTLTIQRTQQEDSAVYLCASSLVGLALENEQFFGPGTRLTVL.

About this clonotype: Given a much more abundant clone one base away, this may be a read error. This sequence joins TRBV7-2 and TRBJ1-5; 7 nucleotides align to TRBD1. Germline CDR1 SGHTA, CDR2 FQGNSA. V shed 5 bases, J shed 5 bases, and the junction held 3 bases outside the gene matches. This CDR3 spans 13 amino acids. In DNA form, the CDR3 reads TGTGCCAGCAGCGCTCAGGGGGATCAGCCCCAGCATTTT. Translating it yields CASSAQGDQPQHF.

Remarks on this clonotype: One junction end does not reproduce the germline sequence, and a read error may be involved. CDR3 DNA sequence: TGTGCCAGCAGCTTAGGGGGGGTAGAGGATATGCAGTATTTT. It specifies CASSLGGVEDMQYF. The chain is built from TRBV7-7 and TRBJ2-3; D possibly corresponds to TRBD2 (6 bases). The CDR3 runs to 14 residues. Per the germline V gene, CDR1 is SSHAT and CDR2 is FNYEAQ (reference sequence).

This chain joins TRBV7-2 and TRBJ1-5, with 7 positions matching TRBD1. The CDR3 loop spans 14 amino acids. The J segment lost 13 bases and the V segment lost 3 bases, leaving 12 bases of the junction unmatched. Germline V lookup: CDR1 SGHTA, CDR2 FQGNSA. In nucleotides, the CDR3 is TGTGCCAGCAGCTTGACAGGGCCAAATCAGCTTCAGCATTTT. It encodes CASSLTGPNQLQHF.

There are a few counts of this clonotype. The CDR3 nucleotides read TGTGCCAGCAGCTTAAACTTCTGGCAGCCCCAGCATTTT. It specifies CASSLNFWQPQHF. This rearrangement joins TRBV7-2 to TRBJ1-5, with unresolved D. Germline-derived CDR1 and CDR2 are SGHTA and FQGNSA. The V end was cut by 2 bases, the J end by 7 bases, with 9 bases between. The CDR3 runs 13 residues.

This chain uses TRBV2 with TRBJ1-1; D not certain. CDR3 size: 15 residues. CDR1 is SNHLY and CDR2 is FYNNEI in the germline V gene. The V gene lost 8 bases and the J gene lost 1 base, with 17 bases spanning the gap. The DNA of the CDR3 is TGTGCCAGCCTGGAAAGGAGACGGGGGAACACTGAAGCTTTCTTT. Translating it yields CASLERRRGNTEAFF.

This clonotype was detected ten times or more. The chain has TRBV6-5 and TRBJ2-3; TRBD1 or TRBD2 may be the D gene (5 bases each). The CDR3 is made up of 15 amino acids. Germline V gene data show CDR1 as MNHEY and CDR2 as SVGAGI. The V and J ends lost 0 bases and 2 bases respectively, with 9 bases between them. CDR3 DNA: TGTGCCAGCAGTTACTCCGTCGGGGCCACAGATACGCAGTATTTT. Encoded protein: CASSYSVGATDTQYF.

The chain uses TRBV7-3 and TRBJ2-5; no firm D call. Germline values: CDR1 SGHTA, CDR2 FQGTGA. Trimming removed 2 bases at V and 2 bases at J, with 6 bases between. CDR3 length: 13 amino acids. Written as DNA, the CDR3 is TGTGCCAGCAGCTTATCCAAACAAGAGACCCAGTACTTC. Translation gives CASSLSKQETQYF.

This clonotype was detected only once. Its ends do not fully match the called genes, so a read error is possible. This chain connects TRBV18 to TRBJ2-3, with D unresolved. The V gene's germline CDR1 is KGHSH and CDR2 LQKENI. This CDR3 contains 14 residues. The CDR3 bases are TGTGCCAGCTCACCGTTGACAAGCGCAGATATGCAGTATTTT. Translation: CASSPLTSADMQYF. The full variable domain, completed using reference TRBV18 and TRBJ2-3, is NAGVMQNPRHLVRRRGQEARLRCSPMKGHSHVYWYRQLPEEGLKFMVYLQKENIIDESGMPKERFSAEFPKEGPSILRIQQVVRGDSAAYFCASSPLTSADMQYFGPGTRLTVL.

About this clonotype: Since a much larger clone is just one base distant, this may be a read error. V gene TRBV19 combines with J gene TRBJ1-1; no clear D gene. V shed 6 bases and J shed 5 bases, with 16 bases lying between them. The CDR3 sequence is 14 residues long. Germline CDR1 is LNHDA and CDR2 is SQIVND (reference sequence). CDR3 amino acids: CASSGVAPRTEAFF. The DNA of the CDR3 is TGTGCCAGTAGCGGGGTAGCACCGCGGACTGAAGCTTTCTTT. Looking up the rest from reference TRBV19 and TRBJ1-1 gives the full variable domain: DGGITQSPKYLFRKEGQNVTLSCEQNLNHDAMYWYRQDPGQGLRLIYYSQIVNDFQKGDIAEGYSVSREKKESFPLTVTSAQKNPTAFYLCASSGVAPRTEAFFGQGTRLTVV.

In this sample, this clonotype turned up many times. This chain connects TRBV19 to TRBJ1-1; possible D gene TRBD1, 5 bases. Germline V CDR1 and CDR2: LNHDA, SQIVND (reference sequence). Trimming took off 5 bases at V and 0 bases at J, with 13 bases between the two ends. This CDR3 is 15 amino acids long. The CDR3 sequence is CASSPLGRLNTEAFF. CDR3 DNA sequence: TGTGCCAGTAGTCCTCTGGGACGCTTGAACACTGAAGCTTTCTTT.

The chain joins TRBV7-9 to TRBJ2-2, with D possibly called TRBD1 or TRBD2 (5 bases each). The CDR3 runs to 15 residues. V lost 11 bases, J lost 4 bases, and 20 bases lay in between. Germline-derived CDR1 and CDR2 are SEHNR and FQNEAQ (reference sequence). The CDR3, as DNA: TGTGCCGGCGCCGGGATGGACATCTCCACCGGGGAGCTGTTTTTT. This sequence encodes CAGAGMDISTGELFF.

At least ten counts were recorded for this clonotype. The V call is TRBV20-1, the J call TRBJ1-5; 7 bases map to TRBD1. The J segment lost 6 bases and the V segment lost 4 bases, leaving 6 bases of the junction unmatched. The germline CDR1 and CDR2 sequences are DFQATT and SNEGSKA (reference sequence). This CDR3 contains 13 residues. The CDR3 DNA sequence: TGCAGTGCTACCCAGGGGGGCACTCAGCCCCAGCATTTT. Its protein is CSATQGGTQPQHF.

This clonotype has a count of ten or more. The chain is built from TRBV20-1 and TRBJ1-5, with D possibly matching TRBD1 (5 bases). V lost 3 bases to trimming and J lost 0 bases, with 12 bases between them. This CDR3 region has 15 residues. Germline V gives CDR1 DFQATT, CDR2 SNEGSKA (reference sequence). CDR3 nucleotide sequence: TGCAGTGCTAGCGCAGGGCCGCATAGCAATCAGCCCCAGCATTTT. Its protein product is CSASAGPHSNQPQHF.

In the case of this clonotype: A much larger clonotype is one base distant, so this may be a read error. The rearrangement uses TRBV29-1 and TRBJ1-2; no clear D. Per the germline V gene, CDR1 is SQVTM and CDR2 is ANQGSEA. The CDR3 loop spans 12 amino acids. CDR3 amino acids: CSVERHYYGHTF. The CDR3 region has the DNA TGCAGCGTTGAAAGGCATTATTATGGCCACACCTTC.

This clonotype was detected many times. The chain employs TRBV2 and TRBJ2-7, with TRBD2 identical over 9 bases. In germline, CDR1 is SNHLY, CDR2 FYNNEI. This CDR3 is 14 amino acids long. V lost 8 bases, J lost 0 bases, and 5 bases stayed unmatched. The DNA for the CDR3 is TGTGCCAGCTCCCGGACTAGCGTCTCCTACGAGCAGTACTTC. Amino acids: CASSRTSVSYEQYF.